Below are 21 T cell receptor beta chains sequenced from a single sample in a study of cytomegalovirus exposure and HLA in healthy donors. The PCR made use of 60 Vbeta and 13 Jbeta primers. Libraries were prepared by immunoSEQ multiplex PCR; TCRdb keeps only in-frame clonotypes and omits some of them. The data show under 150,000 clones, 70% to 90% seen once. Sequenced: PBMCs. The receptors derive from a middle-aged woman in good health and CMV-seropositive.

The rearrangement joins TRBV5-6 to TRBJ2-3; D is possibly TRBD1 (6 bases). The CDR3 is 17 amino acids. CDR1 and CDR2 (germline): SGHDT, YYEEEE. V shed 4 bases and J shed 2 bases, with 20 bases lying between them. CDR3 DNA: TGTGCCAGCAGCCCAACTGGACAGCTGGGGACCACAGATACGCAGTATTTT. As protein: CASSPTGQLGTTDTQYF.

The chain is built from TRBV29-1 and TRBJ2-1, with D maybe TRBD1 (6 bases). The CDR3 sequence is 15 residues long. Germline values: CDR1 SQVTM, CDR2 ANQGSEA. V dropped 2 bases and J dropped 3 bases, with 14 bases sitting between them. CDR3 sequence reads: CSVELTQGYYNEQFF. The DNA of the CDR3 is TGCAGCGTTGAATTAACACAGGGTTACTACAATGAGCAGTTCTTC.

This chain joins TRBV18 and TRBJ1-2, with D perhaps matching TRBD1 (6 bases). Trimming took 3 bases from V and 2 from J, leaving 13 bases between them. This CDR3 is built from 15 residues. CDR1 and CDR2 from the germline V gene are KGHSH and LQKENI. The CDR3 loop reads CASSPLLQGNYGYTF. CDR3 nucleotides: TGTGCCAGCTCACCCCTCCTACAGGGAAACTATGGCTACACCTTC.

The chain carries TRBV21-1 and TRBJ2-3; no check of the table's D call, TRBD2, against the DNA was made. TRBV21-1 is a listed pseudogene. The CDR3 loop spans 14 amino acids. In DNA form, the CDR3 reads TGTGCCAGCAGCAGGGGACTAGCGGCAGATACGCAGTATTTT. Encoded protein: CASSRGLAADTQYF.

V gene TRBV19 combines with J gene TRBJ1-1; no clear D. The CDR3 loop spans 11 amino acids. The V gene's germline CDR1 is LNHDA and CDR2 SQIVND (reference sequence). V lost 7 bases to trimming and J lost 3 bases, with 6 bases between them. In nucleotides, the CDR3 is TGTGCCAGTATGGTAGACACTGAAGCTTTCTTT. It encodes CASMVDTEAFF.

A few counts support this clone. Sequence at one end of the junction differs from germline and may be a read error. This chain links TRBV7-7 with TRBJ2-1; tentative D call: TRBD2 (6 bases). Germline V gives CDR1 SSHAT, CDR2 FNYEAQ (reference sequence). The CDR3 spans 15 residues. The DNA of the CDR3 is TGTGCTAGCAGCTTAGTGGGAGGCCCCCACGGTGAGCAGTTCTTC. It encodes CASSLVGGPHGEQFF.

The V and J genes are TRBV14 and TRBJ2-1; TRBD2 agrees at 12 bases. The CDR3 is made up of 19 amino acids. Trimming removed 1 base from V and 0 bases from J; junction bases left unmatched: 7. Germline V gene lookup returns CDR1 SGHDN and CDR2 FVKESK. CDR3 nucleotide sequence: TGTGCCAGCAGCCAAGTGGTACTAGCGGGGGGCCGCTCCTACAATGAGCAGTTCTTC. Protein: CASSQVVLAGGRSYNEQFF.

In its sample, this clone was seen a few times. The chain couples TRBV29-1 to TRBJ1-5; 8 nucleotides line up with TRBD1. Germline CDR1 is SQVTM and CDR2 is ANQGSEA. V trimming: 3 bases; J trimming: 7 bases; junction bases outside the gene matches: 5. The CDR3 runs to 13 residues. The DNA for the CDR3 is TGCAGCGTTGAGGCAGGGGGCGGACAGCCCCAGCATTTT. It yields the protein CSVEAGGGQPQHF.

This chain joins TRBV25-1 and TRBJ1-2, with D possibly TRBD1 on 5 matching bases. Germline lookup yields CDR1 MGHDK and CDR2 SYGVNS. Trimming removed 5 bases at V and 8 bases at J, with 18 bases between. The CDR3 extends over 14 amino acids. As DNA, the CDR3 is TGTGCCAGCAGTAGGGGTCTGGCCCAAGGAGGCTACACCTTC. It codes for CASSRGLAQGGYTF.

The chain is built from TRBV5-1 and TRBJ1-1; possible D gene TRBD1, 5 bases. The CDR3 is 13 amino acids. Germline-derived CDR1 and CDR2 are SGHRS and YFSETQ. V was cut by 7 bases and J by 5 bases, with 15 bases left in between. DNA for the CDR3: TGCGCCAGCGCGCGTGCAGGGTGGACTGAAGCTTTCTTT. It encodes CASARAGWTEAFF.

As to this clone: The junction shows a germline mismatch at one end, possibly a read error. The V call is TRBV7-7, the J call TRBJ2-2; TRBD1 matches at 7 bases. The germline V gene has CDR1 SSHAT and CDR2 FNYEAQ (reference sequence). CDR3 length: 14 residues. CDR3 sequence reads: CASSRDRNTGELFF. CDR3 in DNA: TGTGCTAGCAGTAGGGACAGAAACACCGGGGAGCTGTTTTTT.

The chain is built from TRBV5-5 and TRBJ2-7; 7 positions match TRBD1. Per germline, CDR1 SGHKS and CDR2 YYEKEE (reference sequence). The CDR3 totals 17 residues. V dropped 4 bases and J dropped 2; count of bases not matched to a gene: 15. CDR3 sequence: CASSRVSGTDDPYEQYF. The CDR3 DNA is TGTGCCAGCAGCAGGGTTTCCGGGACAGACGACCCCTACGAGCAGTACTTC.

The chain has TRBV5-8 and TRBJ2-3; 11 nucleotides agree with TRBD2. CDR3 length equals 16 residues. Germline V lookup: CDR1 SGHTS, CDR2 YDEGEE. V lost 2 bases and J lost 5; bases outside the gene matches: 7. This CDR3 reads CASSFIAGGPVDTQYF. CDR3 sequence (DNA): TGTGCCAGCAGCTTTATAGCGGGAGGGCCCGTAGATACGCAGTATTTT.

About this clone itself: One end of the junction does not line up with germline, which may come from a read error. The J gene is TRBJ2-5, the V gene TRBV5-1, with D maybe TRBD2 (6 bases). The length of the CDR3 is 13 residues. Germline values: CDR1 SGHRS, CDR2 YFSETQ. CDR3 loop: CASTLMRDETQYF. CDR3 DNA: TGCGCCAGCACCTTGATGCGGGACGAGACCCAGTACTTC.

Only a few counts were recorded for this clone. The chain is built from TRBV13 and TRBJ1-3; D call uncertain. Germline V gene lookup returns CDR1 PRHDT and CDR2 FYEKMQ (reference sequence). The CDR3 loop spans 15 amino acids. Trimming cost V 1 base and J 2 bases, with 9 bases left between them. The chain's CDR3 is CASSLEPLTGNTIYF. CDR3 coding DNA: TGTGCCAGCAGCTTAGAGCCCCTGACTGGAAACACCATATATTTT.

This clone was detected a few times. This sequence joins TRBV6-5 and TRBJ2-7; 10 nucleotides align to TRBD1. Germline V gives CDR1 MNHEY, CDR2 SVGAGI. This CDR3 has 14 amino acids. The J segment lost 6 bases and the V segment lost 6 bases, leaving 8 bases of the junction unmatched. The CDR3 sequence is CASSDRGPQSEQYF. CDR3 in DNA: TGTGCCAGCAGCGACAGGGGGCCACAATCCGAGCAGTACTTC.

CDR3 residues: CASRRDRSSGNTIYF. The CDR3 nucleotides read TGTGCCAGCAGGAGGGACAGGTCCTCTGGAAACACCATATATTTT. V gene TRBV2 combines with J gene TRBJ1-3, with TRBD1 matching 8 bases. The CDR3 consists of 15 residues. Trimming at V came to 6 bases and at J to 0 bases, leaving 4 bases not matched to a gene. Germline V CDR1 and CDR2: SNHLY, FYNNEI.

The V call is TRBV9, the J call TRBJ1-2; D may be TRBD1 (6 bases). Trimming removed 0 bases from V and 2 bases from J, with 14 bases in between. The CDR3 contains 16 residues. CDR1 and CDR2 (germline): SGDLS, YYNGEE. This CDR3 is CASSVGAGGGNYGYTF. The CDR3 DNA sequence: TGTGCCAGCAGCGTAGGGGCTGGGGGCGGAAACTATGGCTACACCTTC.

The chain combines TRBV5-1 with TRBJ1-1; D is ambiguous. The V and J ends lost 0 bases and 6 bases respectively, with 15 bases between them. The CDR3 runs 15 residues. Germline CDR1 is SGHRS and CDR2 is YFSETQ. CDR3 sequence reads: CASSLAPRVDAEAFF. CDR3 DNA: TGCGCCAGCAGCTTGGCCCCTAGAGTTGATGCTGAAGCTTTCTTT.

The genes are TRBV15 and TRBJ1-1, with 11 bases aligning to TRBD1. The CDR3 is 16 residues long. The germline gives CDR1 LNHNV, CDR2 YYDKDF (reference sequence). The J segment lost 11 bases and the V segment lost 0 bases, leaving 11 bases of the junction unmatched. The CDR3 bases are TGTGCCACCAGCAGAGATCCCCCCGGGACAGGGGGTTCTGCTTTCTTT. Protein: CATSRDPPGTGGSAFF.

The chain is built from TRBV5-1 and TRBJ2-7, with 7 bases aligning to TRBD1. With V trimmed by 2 bases and J by 1 base, 6 bases remained unmatched. There are 15 residues in the CDR3. Per germline, CDR1 SGHRS and CDR2 YFSETQ. The chain's CDR3 is CASSFQGQLSYEQYF. CDR3 sequence (DNA): TGCGCCAGCAGCTTCCAGGGACAGTTGTCCTACGAGCAGTACTTC.